This is a list of T cell receptor beta chains from one sample in a study of T-cell reconstitution after alpha-beta-depleted transplantation in children. TCRdb used MiXCR to reprocess the PCR reads, holding one entry per CDR3 protein. The data contain under 850,000 distinct CDR3 sequences, under 15% of them singletons. This sample comprised PBMCs, obtained before TCRalphabeta/CD19-depleted stem cell transplant. These receptors all come from a girl aged 2-9 years with congenital amegakaryocytic thrombocytopenia, due to receive a stem cell transplant. Each CDR3 is given with its conserved first and last residue. A D gene is named only where the DNA matches it firmly. Not every row has a clone size; where given, it reads once, few, many or a size class.

CATPFGGPSTDTQYF TGTGCCACACCCTTCGGCGGGCCAAGCACAGATACGCAGTATTTT TRBJ2-3 NA TRBV6-1 many
CAWSGALGYTF TGTGCCTGGAGTGGGGCGCTTGGCTACACCTTC TRBJ1-2 NA TRBV30 NA
CSAPGLASQETQYF TGCAGTGCGCCGGGACTAGCGTCCCAAGAGACCCAGTACTTC TRBJ2-5 TRBD2 TRBV20-1 many
CSARGTSSADTQYF TGCAGTGCCAGGGGCACTAGCAGTGCGGATACGCAGTATTTT TRBJ2-3 NA TRBV20-1 NA
CSARVQGSKEQYF TGCAGTGCTAGAGTACAGGGTTCTAAAGAGCAGTACTTC TRBJ2-7 NA TRBV20-1 NA
CASSLPAGTDTQYF TGTGCCAGCAGTTTACCAGCGGGCACAGATACGCAGTATTTT TRBJ2-3 NA TRBV12-3/TRBV12-4 many
CASSPVHTSYNEQFF TGTGCCAGCAGTCCGGTGCATACCAGCTACAATGAGCAGTTCTTC TRBJ2-1 NA TRBV12-3/TRBV12-4 few
CALEVWPTEAFF TGTGCCCTTGAGGTATGGCCCACTGAAGCTTTCTTT TRBJ1-1 NA TRBV19 many
CSARERPLGTKNIQYF TGCAGTGCTAGAGAGCGACCACTAGGGACCAAAAACATTCAGTACTTC TRBJ2-4 NA TRBV20-1 NA
CASSLAPVTADEDTIYF TGTGCCAGCAGCCTAGCCCCAGTGACCGCCGACGAAGACACCATATATTTT TRBJ1-3 NA TRBV16 many
CASSSAGGGTGELFF TGTGCCAGCAGCTCGGCGGGGGGAGGAACCGGGGAGCTGTTTTTT TRBJ2-2 TRBD2 TRBV4-2 NA
CASSLESPGQGYYGYTF TGTGCCAGCAGCTTAGAAAGTCCGGGACAGGGTTACTATGGCTACACCTTC TRBJ1-2 TRBD1 TRBV7-9 NA
CASSLVPFVREKLFF TGTGCCAGCAGCTTAGTTCCGTTCGTCCGTGAAAAACTGTTTTTT TRBJ1-4 NA TRBV7-8 few
CASSLSFRETQYF TGTGCCAGCAGTTTATCCTTCCGTGAGACCCAGTACTTC TRBJ2-5 NA TRBV12-3/TRBV12-4 many
CSASHMRGGELFF TGCAGTGCTAGTCACATGCGAGGGGGGGAGCTGTTTTTT TRBJ2-2 NA TRBV20-1 once
CASSLVDLTGSLPNEQFF TGTGCCAGCAGCTTAGTAGATCTGACAGGGTCCCTCCCCAATGAGCAGTTCTTC TRBJ2-1 TRBD1 TRBV7-6 many
CSPTGFRDEQFF TGCAGTCCGACAGGGTTCCGTGATGAGCAGTTCTTC TRBJ2-1 TRBD1 TRBV20-1 NA
CASSKFGSPADEQYF TGCGCCAGCAGTAAATTTGGATCCCCTGCTGACGAGCAGTACTTC TRBJ2-7 NA TRBV5-1 many
CASSPPGGGYNEQFF TGCGCCAGCAGCCCTCCGGGGGGCGGTTACAATGAGCAGTTCTTC TRBJ2-1 NA TRBV5-1 many
CASSYLSSGRNEQYF TGTGCCAGCAGTTATCTGTCTAGCGGGAGAAACGAGCAGTACTTC TRBJ2-7 TRBD2 TRBV6-5 few
CASSEGWDPSYEQYF TGTGCCAGCAGTGAAGGGTGGGACCCCTCCTACGAGCAGTACTTC TRBJ2-7 NA TRBV6-1 NA
CSASRRQGYNEQFF TGCAGTGCTAGTCGCCGGCAGGGTTACAATGAGCAGTTCTTC TRBJ2-1 NA TRBV20-1 many
CASSLKVTDTQYF TGCGCCAGCAGCCTAAAAGTCACAGATACGCAGTATTTT TRBJ2-3 NA TRBV5-1 few
CASHQDNEQFF TGCGCCAGCCACCAGGACAATGAGCAGTTCTTC TRBJ2-1 NA TRBV5-1 many
CASSSQGWQETQYF TGTGCCAGCAGCTCCCAGGGATGGCAAGAGACCCAGTACTTC TRBJ2-5 NA TRBV7-9 many
CASSLDRGNEQFF TGTGCCAGCAGTTTGGACAGGGGCAATGAGCAGTTCTTC TRBJ2-1 TRBD1 TRBV27 many
CSARPPGLLYQETQYF TGCAGTGCTAGACCGCCGGGACTCTTGTACCAAGAGACCCAGTACTTC TRBJ2-5 NA TRBV20-1 many
CASSYLPTTDPPYF TGTGCCAGCAGTTACTTACCTACGACCGACCCACCGTACTTC TRBJ2-7 NA TRBV6-5 many
CASSRNPGTSARGGTDTQYF TGTGCCAGCAGTCGTAATCCCGGGACTAGCGCCAGAGGTGGCACAGATACGCAGTATTTT TRBJ2-3 TRBD2 TRBV28 NA
CASSLGGNLQYF TGTGCCAGCAGCCTCGGGGGGAATCTGCAGTATTTT TRBJ2-3 TRBD2 TRBV9 few
CASARENRGTIYF TGTGCCAGCGCCCGGGAGAATAGGGGCACCATATATTTT TRBJ1-3 NA TRBV9 NA
CSARLAGASYEQYF TGCAGTGCCCGACTAGCGGGAGCCTCCTACGAGCAGTACTTC TRBJ2-7 TRBD2 TRBV20-1 NA
CSVGAVQSQTEAFF TGCAGCGTTGGGGCGGTACAAAGCCAGACTGAAGCTTTCTTT TRBJ1-1 NA TRBV29-1 many
CSATYLAGGPDEQFF TGCAGTGCTACTTACCTAGCGGGAGGGCCGGATGAGCAGTTCTTC TRBJ2-1 TRBD2 TRBV20-1 many
CASIPGGFVGGELFF TGTGCCAGCATCCCCGGGGGGTTCGTTGGCGGGGAGCTGTTTTTT TRBJ2-2 TRBD2 TRBV11-2 few
CASESPRASGRGYNEQFF TGTGCCAGCGAATCCCCCCGGGCTAGCGGGAGGGGGTACAATGAGCAGTTCTTC TRBJ2-1 TRBD2 TRBV28 NA
CASSEVSQEQFF TGTGCCAGCAGTGAAGTAAGCCAGGAGCAGTTCTTC TRBJ2-1 NA TRBV2 few